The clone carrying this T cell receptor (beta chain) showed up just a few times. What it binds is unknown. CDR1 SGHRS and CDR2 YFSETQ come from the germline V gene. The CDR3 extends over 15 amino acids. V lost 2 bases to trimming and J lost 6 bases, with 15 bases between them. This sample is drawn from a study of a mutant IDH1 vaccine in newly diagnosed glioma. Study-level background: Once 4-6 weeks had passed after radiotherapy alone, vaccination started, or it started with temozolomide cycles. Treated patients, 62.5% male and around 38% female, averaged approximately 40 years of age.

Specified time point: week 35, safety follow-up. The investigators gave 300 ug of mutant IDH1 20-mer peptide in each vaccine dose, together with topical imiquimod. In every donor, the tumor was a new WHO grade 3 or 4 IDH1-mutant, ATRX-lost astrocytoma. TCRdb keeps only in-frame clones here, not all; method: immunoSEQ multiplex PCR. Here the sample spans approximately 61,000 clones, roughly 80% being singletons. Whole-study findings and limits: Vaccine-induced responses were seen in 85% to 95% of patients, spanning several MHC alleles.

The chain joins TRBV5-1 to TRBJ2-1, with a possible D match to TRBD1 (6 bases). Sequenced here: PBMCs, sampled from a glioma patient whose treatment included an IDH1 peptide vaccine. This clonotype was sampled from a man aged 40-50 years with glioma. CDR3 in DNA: TGCGCCAGCAGCTTACAGGGTTCTATGGGCAATGAGCAGTTCTTC. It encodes CASSLQGSMGNEQFF.